This TCR beta chain is from a study of blood T cell repertoires in COVID-19. As for the study in general: Samples of COVID-19 (acute and convalescent) were obtained from the United States, Italy and Spain. Sample material is recorded as cDNA or gDNA derived from T cells, B-cell-depleted T cells, or PBMCs.

Germline V gives CDR1 LNHDA, CDR2 SQIVND (reference sequence). Trimming removed 7 bases at V and 5 bases at J, with 14 bases between. This CDR3 region has 13 residues. Per the original data handling: Estimation of nucleated cell counts relied on the amplification of reference gene primers. TCRdb's table, derived via immunoSEQ multiplex PCR, lists solely in-frame clones and lacks some. V and J calls and clone size are as listed in that table; D and trimming were resolved from the DNA. The data contain some 200,000 clones, roughly 80% of them singletons. Sample: peripheral blood. The V call is TRBV19, the J call TRBJ1-2; D might be TRBD1 (5 bases). The sequence came from a woman in her sixties or seventies who had recovered from COVID-19. The CDR3 DNA reads TGTGCCAGTACCGCAGGGCAACCTTATGGCTACACCTTC. It yields the protein CASTAGQPYGYTF.